A single sample is the source of the 23 T cell receptor beta chains below, sequenced in a study of T cell responses to AZD1222 COVID-19 vaccine. Generated by immunoSEQ multiplex PCR, the TCRdb table keeps only in-frame clones and is missing some. Of approximately 180,000 clones in the sample, about 86% are singletons; the top ten hold about 7.2%. The source was peripheral blood, collected on day 0 of AZD1222 vaccination. These receptors all come from an adult in good health.

The V gene is TRBV10-1, the J gene TRBJ1-5, with D possibly TRBD1 on 5 matching bases. The CDR3 is made up of 22 amino acids. CDR1 is WNHNN and CDR2 is SYGVQD in the germline V gene (reference sequence). The V and J ends lost 2 bases and 6 bases respectively, with 35 bases between them. CDR3 amino acids: CASSEPTVKVGHRGNRVQPQHF. The CDR3 DNA sequence: TGCGCCAGCAGTGAGCCGACGGTTAAGGTGGGGCATCGGGGAAACCGGGTTCAGCCCCAGCATTTT.

This clone was found once. The chain couples TRBV6-5 to TRBJ1-1; D remains unclear. V was trimmed by 6 bases and J by 1 base, leaving 12 bases between them. The CDR3 is 14 residues long. Germline-derived CDR1 and CDR2 are MNHEY and SVGAGI. CDR3 in DNA: TGTGCCAGCAGCGTACTTTCAGGGAACACTGAAGCTTTCTTT. Its protein product is CASSVLSGNTEAFF.

Turning to this clone: This specimen includes other DNA sequences encoding the same CDR3. The genes are TRBV11-2 and TRBJ1-5, with a tentative D call TRBD1 (5 bases). The CDR3 length is 13 residues. Trimming removed 1 base from V and 4 bases from J, with 5 bases in between. Germline CDR1 SGHAT, CDR2 FQNNGV. CDR3 DNA: TGTGCCAGCAGCTTAGGACAGAATCAGCCCCAGCATTTT. It specifies CASSLGQNQPQHF.

The rearrangement links TRBV18 to TRBJ1-5; 8 bases map to TRBD1. The CDR3 runs to 15 residues. Per germline, CDR1 KGHSH and CDR2 LQKENI. Germline trimming cut 3 bases from V and 12 bases from J; bases unmatched to any gene: 13. CDR3 protein: CASSPGQAPNQGQHF. In nucleotides, the CDR3 is TGTGCCAGCTCACCGGGACAGGCCCCAAATCAGGGCCAGCATTTT.

The rearrangement uses TRBV6-5 and TRBJ1-1; 8 bases match TRBD1. V was clipped by 6 bases and J by 1 base; unmatched bases: 7. The CDR3 spans 15 residues. Germline lookup yields CDR1 MNHEY and CDR2 SVGAGI. CDR3 protein: CASRYRTGKNTEAFF. The DNA of the CDR3 is TGTGCCAGCAGATACCGGACAGGGAAGAACACTGAAGCTTTCTTT.

This CDR3 reads CASSFRLALNNEQFF. In DNA form, the CDR3 reads TGTGCCAGCAGTTTCAGGCTAGCCCTAAACAATGAGCAGTTCTTC. J is TRBJ2-1 and V is TRBV28; TRBD2 might be the D (5 bases). CDR3 length equals 15 residues. Germline lookup yields CDR1 MDHEN and CDR2 SYDVKM. Trimming shortened V by 3 bases and J by 5 bases, and 14 bases separated the two germline ends.

This clone has just one count. This chain connects TRBV29-1 to TRBJ1-2, with D perhaps matching TRBD1 (5 bases). V lost 5 bases, J lost 5 bases, and 9 bases lay in between. Germline CDR1 reads SQVTM; CDR2 reads ANQGSEA. The CDR3 contains 11 residues. The CDR3 loop reads CSVRRGYGYTF. The CDR3 DNA reads TGCAGCGTTCGAAGGGGTTATGGCTACACCTTC.

V usage is TRBV29-1 and J usage is TRBJ2-5; tentative D call: TRBD2 (6 bases). The CDR3 totals 14 residues. CDR1 is SQVTM, CDR2 ANQGSEA, per germline. V was clipped by 1 base and J by 8 bases, with 17 bases between them. Here the CDR3 DNA reads TGCAGCGTTGAAGTCCCGACTAGTTACGAAACCCAGTACTTC. Protein sequence: CSVEVPTSYETQYF. Full variable domain (remainder filled in from reference TRBV29-1 and TRBJ2-5): SAVISQKPSRDICQRGTSLTIQCQVDSQVTMMFWYRQQPGQSLTLIATANQGSEATYESGFVIDKFPISRPNLTFSTLTVSNMSPEDSSIYLCSVEVPTSYETQYFGPGTRLLVL.

This sequence joins TRBV30 and TRBJ1-5; D uncertain. Trimming took 5 bases from V and 2 from J, leaving 7 bases between them. CDR3 size: 12 residues. Germline assignment: CDR1 GTSNPN and CDR2 SVGIG (reference sequence). CDR3 coding DNA: TGTGCCTGGGGGGATGGCAATCAGCCCCAGCATTTT. It yields the protein CAWGDGNQPQHF.

J is TRBJ1-1 and V is TRBV30; D might be TRBD1 (5 bases). V shed 2 bases and J shed 5 bases, with 12 bases lying between them. Germline CDR1 is GTSNPN and CDR2 is SVGIG (reference sequence). The CDR3 length is 13 residues. Written as DNA, the CDR3 is TGTGCCTGGAGTACGACAGTTAGGACTGAAGCTTTCTTT. Residues: CAWSTTVRTEAFF.

This rearrangement joins TRBV6-5 to TRBJ2-7; the D gene is possibly TRBD2 (5 bases). Germline CDR1 is MNHEY and CDR2 is SVGAGI. Trimming removed 8 bases at V and 4 bases at J, with 12 bases between. The CDR3 has 12 amino acids. Here the CDR3 DNA reads TGTGCCAGCTTGGGATCGGGGTACGAGCAGTACTTC. This translates into CASLGSGYEQYF.

This sequence joins TRBV2 and TRBJ2-7; a weak D match, TRBD1 (5 bases). V lost 1 base to trimming and J lost 2 bases, with 9 bases between them. The CDR3 is made up of 14 amino acids. CDR1 is SNHLY, CDR2 FYNNEI, per germline. The DNA of the CDR3 is TGTGCCAGCAGTGAAGGACAGCCCCCCTACGAGCAGTACTTC. As protein: CASSEGQPPYEQYF. Based on the CDR3 plus reference TRBV2 and TRBJ2-7, the full variable domain is EPEVTQTPSHQVTQMGQEVILRCVPISNHLYFYWYRQILGQKVEFLVSFYNNEISEKSEIFDDQFSVERPDGSNFTLKIRSTKLEDSAMYFCASSEGQPPYEQYFGPGTRLTVT.

The J gene is TRBJ2-7, the V gene TRBV28; 7 positions agree with TRBD1. J was trimmed by 6 bases and V by 1 base; bases with no gene match: 6. The CDR3 totals 14 residues. CDR1 MDHEN and CDR2 SYDVKM come from the germline V gene. CDR3 loop: CASSLFRTGGEQYF. Written as DNA, the CDR3 is TGTGCCAGCAGTTTATTCCGGACAGGTGGCGAGCAGTACTTC.

V usage is TRBV5-1 and J usage is TRBJ1-2, with TRBD1 matching over 7 bases. Per the germline V gene, CDR1 is SGHRS and CDR2 is YFSETQ. The V segment lost 0 bases and the J segment 5 bases; nucleotides outside the gene matches: 10. The CDR3 is 16 amino acids. CDR3 in amino acids: CASSLGPDRALYGYTF. CDR3 sequence (DNA): TGCGCCAGCAGCTTGGGACCCGACAGGGCCTTATATGGCTACACCTTC.

This chain uses TRBV5-4 with TRBJ1-2; D call uncertain. The germline V and J ends were trimmed by 1 base and 0 bases, with 7 bases remaining between them. Germline V CDR1 and CDR2: SGHNT, YYREEE (reference sequence). The CDR3 loop spans 14 amino acids. CDR3 residues: CASSLPGSNYGYTF. CDR3 DNA: TGTGCCAGCAGCTTGCCGGGCTCTAACTATGGCTACACCTTC.

V and J are TRBV10-3 and TRBJ2-7; D call uncertain. Trimming removed 5 bases from V and 2 bases from J, with 10 bases in between. Germline CDR1 and CDR2: ENHRY and SYGVKD. The CDR3 consists of 13 residues. The CDR3 loop is CAISWVKAYEQYF. The CDR3 DNA sequence: TGTGCCATCAGTTGGGTTAAAGCCTACGAGCAGTACTTC.

This sequence joins TRBV5-4 and TRBJ2-1; D unclear. The length of the CDR3 is 13 residues. Trimming removed 1 base at V and 7 bases at J, with 9 bases between. The germline gives CDR1 SGHNT, CDR2 YYREEE (reference sequence). The CDR3 DNA reads as TGTGCCAGCAGCTTGATTAGACAAAATGAGCAGTTCTTC. Encoded protein: CASSLIRQNEQFF.

This clone was seen only once. This chain uses TRBV7-2 with TRBJ2-1; either TRBD1 or TRBD2 may fit D (5 bases each). Per the germline V gene, CDR1 is SGHTA and CDR2 is FQGNSA. Trimming removed 3 bases from V and 9 bases from J, with 9 bases in between. This CDR3 region has 12 residues. The CDR3 DNA follows: TGTGCCAGCAGCTTCGCAGGGACTGAGCAGTTCTTC. This codes for CASSFAGTEQFF.

The rearrangement joins TRBV11-3 to TRBJ2-2, with TRBD1 matching 8 bases. This CDR3 has 14 residues. Germline values: CDR1 SGHNT, CDR2 YENEEA. The ends lost 5 bases at V and 5 bases at J; junction bases unmatched: 4. The CDR3 is CASSQGQATGELFF. In DNA, the CDR3 is TGTGCCAGCAGCCAGGGACAGGCGACCGGGGAGCTGTTTTTT. Full variable domain (rest looked up from reference TRBV11-3 and TRBJ2-2): EAGVVQSPRYKIIEKKQPVAFWCNPISGHNTLYWYLQNLGQGPELLIRYENEEAVDDSQLPKDRFSAERLKGVDSTLKIQPAELGDSAVYLCASSQGQATGELFFGEGSRLTVL.

This chain uses TRBV20-1 with TRBJ2-2; 8 bases fit TRBD2. Looked up from germline, CDR1 is DFQATT and CDR2 is SNEGSKA (reference sequence). V lost 3 bases and J lost 2; bases outside the gene matches: 2. This CDR3 region has 14 residues. The DNA for the CDR3 is TGCAGTGCTAGTAGCGGGGCCAACACCGGGGAGCTGTTTTTT. Its protein product is CSASSGANTGELFF.

The chain has TRBV28 and TRBJ1-2, with TRBD1 matching 7 bases. CDR3 length: 14 amino acids. Germline CDR1 MDHEN, CDR2 SYDVKM. J lost 3 bases, V lost 6 bases, and 7 bases had no gene match. The CDR3 bases are TGTGCCAGCAGCGTTGACGGGACAGACTATGGCTACACCTTC. Translated: CASSVDGTDYGYTF.

This rearrangement joins TRBV28 to TRBJ1-5; 7 bases are a match to TRBD1. Trimming removed 3 bases from V and 6 bases from J; junction bases left unmatched: 8. This CDR3 has 15 amino acids. Germline V CDR1 and CDR2: MDHEN, SYDVKM. As DNA, the CDR3 is TGTGCCAGCAGTTTGCCTACACAGGGGACTCAGCCCCAGCATTTT. It is translated as CASSLPTQGTQPQHF.

This clone was picked up one time. V usage is TRBV27 and J usage is TRBJ1-1; unclear D gene. Trimming removed 5 bases at V and 0 bases at J, with 7 bases between. CDR3 size: 13 residues. CDR1 is MNHEY, CDR2 SMNVEV, per germline (reference sequence). The CDR3 region has the DNA TGTGCCAGCAGTCACGAACTGAACACTGAAGCTTTCTTT. Amino acids: CASSHELNTEAFF.